Below, 25 T cell receptor beta chains from the same sample are listed, as sequenced in a study of blood T cell repertoires in COVID-19. The protocol was immunoSEQ multiplex PCR, while the TCRdb copy is restricted to in-frame clones and leaves out a portion. This table has 90,000 to 130,000 clones, roughly 83% appearing once. The sample taken for sequencing was peripheral blood. The origin of the receptors is a woman between 65 and 79 years old with acute or convalescent COVID-19.

The chain is built from TRBV5-5 and TRBJ1-5; D may be TRBD1 (5 bases). The CDR3 has 15 residues. Deletions cut 5 bases from V and 0 bases from J, with 12 bases between. The V gene's germline CDR1 is SGHKS and CDR2 YYEKEE (reference sequence). In DNA, the CDR3 is TGTGCCAGCAGATTAGACAGCTATAGCAATCAGCCCCAGCATTTT. This codes for CASRLDSYSNQPQHF. Variable domain in full (rest from reference TRBV5-5 and TRBJ1-5): DAGVTQSPTHLIKTRGQQVTLRCSPISGHKSVSWYQQVLGQGPQFIFQYYEKEERGRGNFPDRFSARQFPNYSSELNVNALLLGDSALYLCASRLDSYSNQPQHFGDGTRLSIL.

The rearrangement uses TRBV19 and TRBJ2-3, with 11 bases lining up with TRBD2. J gave up 4 bases and V 3 bases, and 6 bases lay outside the gene matches. Germline values: CDR1 LNHDA, CDR2 SQIVND (reference sequence). This CDR3 region has 16 residues. The CDR3, as DNA: TGTGCCAGTAGTATCTATAGCGGGGGGGTATCAGATACGCAGTATTTT. Its protein product is CASSIYSGGVSDTQYF.

The chain links TRBV19 to TRBJ1-4, with 7 bases identical to TRBD1. Germline V gives CDR1 LNHDA, CDR2 SQIVND (reference sequence). Trimming took 3 bases from V and 7 from J; bases not matched to a gene: 8. CDR3 size: 15 residues. The CDR3 region is CASSIEARGVEKLFF. The CDR3 nucleotides read TGTGCCAGTAGTATTGAAGCCAGGGGGGTTGAAAAACTGTTTTTT.

The V gene is TRBV19, the J gene TRBJ1-5; D is uncertain. V was shortened by 7 bases and J by 0 bases, with 13 bases between the two germline ends. This CDR3 has 15 residues. CDR1 is LNHDA, CDR2 SQIVND, per germline (reference sequence). In DNA, the CDR3 is TGTGCCAGTACCGAACAGACATTTAGCAATCAGCCCCAGCATTTT. Amino acid sequence: CASTEQTFSNQPQHF.

This chain uses TRBV18 with TRBJ1-4, with 10 bases identical to TRBD1. The CDR3 is 14 amino acids. Germline V gene sequence: CDR1 KGHSH, CDR2 LQKENI. With V trimmed by 6 bases and J by 5 bases, 3 bases remained unmatched. The CDR3 loop is CASSRDRGNEKLFF. In nucleotides, the CDR3 is TGTGCCAGCTCCCGGGACAGGGGAAATGAAAAACTGTTTTTT. Variable domain in full (rest from reference TRBV18 and TRBJ1-4): NAGVMQNPRHLVRRRGQEARLRCSPMKGHSHVYWYRQLPEEGLKFMVYLQKENIIDESGMPKERFSAEFPKEGPSILRIQQVVRGDSAAYFCASSRDRGNEKLFFGSGTQLSVL.

The V gene is TRBV11-2, the J gene TRBJ1-3, with 7 nucleotides matching TRBD1. Germline trimming cut 5 bases from V and 4 bases from J; bases unmatched to any gene: 8. The V gene's germline CDR1 is SGHAT and CDR2 FQNNGV. CDR3 length: 15 amino acids. For the CDR3, the DNA is TGTGCCAGCAGCCCTCGGACAGGTAGCGGAAACACCATATATTTT. Translation: CASSPRTGSGNTIYF.

CDR3 in amino acids: CASSLSSTYTDTQYF. The CDR3 DNA reads TGCGCCAGCAGCTTGTCGAGCACTTACACAGATACGCAGTATTTT. The gene calls are TRBV5-1 and TRBJ2-3; D gene uncertain. The V end was cut by 1 base, the J end by 2 bases, with 11 bases between. The CDR3 length is 15 residues. CDR1 SGHRS and CDR2 YFSETQ come from the germline V gene.

This rearrangement joins TRBV5-1 to TRBJ2-6; 9 bases are shared with TRBD1. Germline CDR1 SGHRS, CDR2 YFSETQ. This CDR3 comprises 16 residues. The V and J ends lost 7 bases and 1 base, in that order; junction bases with no gene match: 6. The CDR3 loop is CASGRDRASGANVLTF. CDR3 nucleotides: TGCGCCAGCGGCCGGGACAGGGCATCTGGGGCCAACGTCCTGACTTTC.

This chain links TRBV19 with TRBJ2-2; 7 positions match TRBD1. The germline V gene encodes CDR1 LNHDA and CDR2 SQIVND (reference sequence). The CDR3 sequence is 14 residues long. Unmatched junction bases numbered 4, after V lost 6 bases and J lost 3 bases. Here the CDR3 reads CASSWTGDTGELFF. CDR3 nucleotide sequence: TGTGCCAGTAGCTGGACAGGCGACACCGGGGAGCTGTTTTTT. Combining the CDR3 with reference TRBV19 and TRBJ2-2 gives the whole variable domain DGGITQSPKYLFRKEGQNVTLSCEQNLNHDAMYWYRQDPGQGLRLIYYSQIVNDFQKGDIAEGYSVSREKKESFPLTVTSAQKNPTAFYLCASSWTGDTGELFFGEGSRLTVL.

The V call is TRBV2, the J call TRBJ2-3; TRBD1 aligns across 10 bases. From germline, CDR1 is SNHLY and CDR2 FYNNEI. The trim removed 6 bases at V and 11 bases at J, leaving 5 bases unmatched. CDR3 length: 12 amino acids. The CDR3 loop reads CASRRTGGRQYF. The CDR3 bases are TGTGCCAGCAGGAGGACAGGGGGTCGGCAGTATTTT.

This clone came up once. The chain links TRBV10-2 to TRBJ2-2; 9 positions agree with TRBD1. CDR1 and CDR2 from the germline V gene are WSHSY and SAAADI. The CDR3 contains 14 residues. The ends lost 8 bases at V and 2 bases at J; junction bases unmatched: 3. The CDR3 region is CASRGQGNTGELFF. The CDR3 DNA is TGCGCCAGCCGGGGACAGGGAAACACCGGGGAGCTGTTTTTT.

The CDR3 spells CSVEAGPGGETQYF. Written as DNA, the CDR3 is TGCAGCGTTGAAGCAGGGCCTGGTGGGGAGACCCAGTACTTC. The genes are TRBV29-1 and TRBJ2-5; a weak D match, TRBD1 (5 bases). V gave up 1 base and J gave up 5 bases, with 14 bases separating them. This CDR3 comprises 14 residues. The germline CDR1 and CDR2 sequences are SQVTM and ANQGSEA.

J is TRBJ1-2 and V is TRBV5-6; D unresolved. Trimming pared 0 bases from V and 4 bases from J, leaving 7 bases between. Germline lookup yields CDR1 SGHDT and CDR2 YYEEEE. The CDR3 runs 13 residues. The DNA for the CDR3 is TGTGCCAGCAGCTTGGACGGTCGCTATGGCTACACCTTC. Translating it yields CASSLDGRYGYTF.

The chain has TRBV27 and TRBJ2-7, with 11 bases lining up with TRBD2. CDR1 and CDR2 (germline): MNHEY, SMNVEV (reference sequence). With 1 base clipped from V and 6 bases from J, the junction kept 8 bases outside the gene matches. This CDR3 region has 16 residues. The chain's CDR3 is CASSLLAGGSIGEQYF. CDR3 coding DNA: TGTGCCAGCAGTTTATTAGCGGGAGGGTCCATCGGCGAGCAGTACTTC.

This clone was seen only a few times. Written as DNA, the CDR3 is TGTGCCAGCAGCTCCCCGACTAGCGGATCCTACAATGAGCAGTTCTTC. Amino acids: CASSSPTSGSYNEQFF. V is TRBV9 and J is TRBJ2-1; 9 bases are a match to TRBD2. The germline V gene has CDR1 SGDLS and CDR2 YYNGEE. The CDR3 has 16 amino acids. V trimming: 4 bases; J trimming: 1 base; junction bases outside the gene matches: 6.

V is TRBV2 and J is TRBJ2-7; D perhaps matches TRBD2 (6 bases). The CDR3 loop spans 12 amino acids. Trimming pared 5 bases from V and 7 bases from J, leaving 12 bases between. Germline CDR1 and CDR2: SNHLY and FYNNEI. The DNA for the CDR3 is TGTGCCAGCAGTTCCGGGACTCGAGAGCAGTACTTC. Residues: CASSSGTREQYF.

The V gene is TRBV3-1 (or the pseudogene TRBV3-2), the J gene TRBJ1-2; D perhaps matches TRBD1 (5 bases). CDR3 length: 11 residues. Germline assignment: CDR1 LGHDT and CDR2 YNNKEL (reference sequence). V lost 3 bases to trimming and J lost 8 bases, with 7 bases between them. The CDR3 sequence: CASSQGGGYTF. The DNA for the CDR3 is TGTGCCAGCAGCCAGGGGGGAGGCTACACCTTC.

The chain couples TRBV3-1 (or the pseudogene TRBV3-2) to TRBJ1-5; 10 bases agree with TRBD1. Trimming at V came to 5 bases and at J to 2 bases, leaving 3 bases not matched to a gene. The CDR3 is made up of 15 amino acids. The germline V gene encodes CDR1 LGHDT and CDR2 YNNKEL (reference sequence). The CDR3 DNA reads as TGTGCCAGCAGCGGGACAGGGGCCGGCAATCAGCCCCAGCATTTT. It codes for CASSGTGAGNQPQHF.

This clone was observed a few times. CDR3 DNA sequence: TGTGCCAGCAGCCCTGCCGCGACAGGGTGGAGTTCACCCCTCCACTTT. Translated: CASSPAATGWSSPLHF. The gene calls are TRBV6-2 or TRBV6-3 and TRBJ1-6; 7 positions agree with TRBD1. This CDR3 spans 16 amino acids. The V segment lost 6 bases and the J segment 9 bases; nucleotides outside the gene matches: 14. Germline V gene data show CDR1 as MNHEY and CDR2 as SVGEGT.

The genes are TRBV7-6 and TRBJ2-3, with 8 bases aligning to TRBD1. This CDR3 is built from 16 residues. CDR1 and CDR2 (germline): SGHVS, FNYEAQ. The junction had 5 bases not matched to a gene; V was cut back by 2 bases and J by 1 base. The CDR3 DNA follows: TGTGCCAGCAGCTTATTCCTGGGACAGGGCACAGATACGCAGTATTTT. Its protein is CASSLFLGQGTDTQYF.

The V and J genes are TRBV30 and TRBJ1-5; D gene ambiguous. V was shortened by 5 bases and J by 0 bases, with 8 bases between the two germline ends. The CDR3 contains 13 residues. Germline CDR1 and CDR2: GTSNPN and SVGIG (reference sequence). The CDR3 sequence: CAWALGSNQPQHF. DNA for the CDR3: TGTGCCTGGGCTCTAGGTAGCAATCAGCCCCAGCATTTT. Drawing the rest from reference TRBV30 and TRBJ1-5, the complete variable domain is SQTIHQWPATLVQPVGSPLSLECTVEGTSNPNLYWYRQAAGRGLQLLFYSVGIGQISSEVPQNLSASRPQDRQFILSSKKLLLSDSGFYLCAWALGSNQPQHFGDGTRLSIL.

The chain carries TRBV6-4 and TRBJ2-1, with D tentatively TRBD1 (6 bases). The CDR3 runs 13 residues. V was shortened by 5 bases and J by 5 bases, with 10 bases between the two germline ends. Per germline, CDR1 MRHNA and CDR2 SNTAGT. CDR3 bases: TGTGCCAGCAGTACAGGGTCCCACAATGAGCAGTTCTTC. This sequence encodes CASSTGSHNEQFF.

J is TRBJ2-4 and V is TRBV7-9; D gene unclear. The CDR3 consists of 13 residues. V was cut by 5 bases and J by 9 bases, with 14 bases left in between. CDR1 and CDR2 from the germline V gene are SEHNR and FQNEAQ (reference sequence). CDR3 nucleotide sequence: TGTGCCAGCAGCCCCCCCACAGTTCTCATTCAGTACTTC. It specifies CASSPPTVLIQYF.

V and J are TRBV25-1 and TRBJ1-2, with TRBD1 matching 7 bases. The CDR3 has 14 amino acids. V lost 7 bases to trimming and J lost 4 bases; unmatched junction nucleotides: 9. Germline CDR1 and CDR2: MGHDK and SYGVNS. The CDR3 protein is CASTHAGQFYGYTF. DNA for the CDR3: TGTGCCAGCACCCACGCGGGACAGTTCTATGGCTACACCTTC.

This clone was observed a single time. CDR3 nucleotides: TGTGCCAGCTCACCACCGGGGGCGCCCCGGGAGACCCAGTACTTC. Amino acid sequence: CASSPPGAPRETQYF. The chain recombines TRBV18 with TRBJ2-5, with D perhaps TRBD1 (6 bases). The germline V gene encodes CDR1 KGHSH and CDR2 LQKENI. V gave up 0 bases and J gave up 5 bases, with 13 bases separating them. The CDR3 runs to 15 residues.